The T cell receptor beta chain described here comes from a study of CD8 T cells in Susac syndrome (dated by TCRdb to about 2019). General notes on the study: Among the sequenced Susac syndrome patients, more than 5 had clinically active disease and eight were in clinical remission. At the time of blood withdrawal, Susac syndrome patients were either therapy-naive, taking corticosteroids (with some also receiving IVIg), or on IVIg alone. Repertoire sequencing was used to test whether CD8+ T cell activation and differentiation in Susac syndrome was antigen driven.

Peripheral blood CD8+ and CD4+ T cells from healthy donors, Susac syndrome patients and multiple sclerosis patients were profiled using high-throughput TCR beta sequencing. The Susac syndrome patients fulfilled recently defined diagnostic criteria for either definite or probable disease. Bulk CD8+ and CD4+ T cells were purified magnetically by negative isolation, whereas CD8+ TEMRA cells were enriched by FACS. Blood was collected in EDTA tubes and processed within 24 hours, with PBMCs isolated through density gradient centrifugation. PBMCs destined for TCR sequencing were cryopreserved in liquid nitrogen and later thawed in a 37 °C water bath. Purity of sorted or isolated CD4+, CD8+ and CD8+ TEMRA cells was at least 90%. The full study reports these points: The number of individuals in the TCR sequencing and HLA analysis was recognized as being relatively small. The CD4+ T cell repertoire of patients with Susac syndrome showed no detectable clonal expansion.

This clonotype was recorded once. Its antigen is currently not known. No quality values exist for individual bases; no much larger clone is one base distant. One read provides weak support. Relative to germline, V is 7 bases shorter and J is 8 bases shorter, with 13 bases between their ends. The CDR3 measures 12 amino acids from cysteine to phenylalanine. Of all the DNA, just the CDR3 is kept, 36 bases in frame from base 1. RNA was extracted using the RNeasy kit, and about 0.5 to 1 ug of the RNA was reverse transcribed with random hexamers. TCR beta CDR3 regions were amplified with the immunoSEQ multiplex PCR assay covering 54 Vbeta and 13 Jbeta segments. PCR amplification bias was corrected using a synthetic template baseline for primer optimization and computational correction. Turning to the authors' computational methods: Only productive sequences were kept, with reads annotated to V, D and J genes according to IMGT and analyzed in immunoSEQ Analyzer. Clonality was calculated as one minus the Shannon entropy normalized by log2 of the number of productive unique sequences. Public and private clones were assessed among the 100 most prevalent clones of each patient and control. Clones were defined as Susac-specific if absent from the healthy and MS cohorts, from under 1,200 published viral clones and from other ImmuneACCESS disease sequences. TCRdb trimmed public reads at Q25 via fastp, called clones via MiXCR and kept in-frame beta chains. Rows matching on CDR3 protein sequence are summarized as one entry with the most common DNA and genes. TCRdb's processing, not the authors', yielded these V and J calls. Counted in this sample were approximately 260,000 distinct CDR3 sequences; 90% to 96% of them appeared once. Roughly 0.1% of the sample is in the top ten clones.

This chain joins TRBV12-3 or TRBV12-4 to TRBJ2-3; the D match is possibly TRBD1 or TRBD2, with 5 bases aligned in each. The sequenced material came from CD4+ T cells from PBMCs. The sequence derives from a human donor with Susac syndrome. The CDR3 protein is CASKGEITTQYF. Read as DNA, the sequence is TGTGCCAGCAAAGGGGAGATCACTACGCAGTATTTT.